These T cell receptor beta chains were read from a single sample in a study of shared clonotypes between healthy human individuals. Clones were sequenced by immunoSEQ multiplex PCR, and TCRdb holds only the in-frame ones, with some missing. The table records more than 600,000 clones, around 92% of them present only once. Specimen: naive CD8+ T cells sorted from blood. Every receptor here comes from a man under 40 in good health. Both conserved end residues are part of each CDR3. The D gene is left open where the match is weak. A row's size may be missing; if present it is once, few, many or a size class.

J gene,clone size,D gene,V gene,CDR3 protein,CDR3 DNA
TRBJ1-5,NA,NA,TRBV2,CASRKSQVIHQPQHF,TGTGCCAGCAGAAAGTCACAGGTCATCCATCAGCCCCAGCATTTT
TRBJ1-1,NA,NA,TRBV29-1,CSVYQTNTEAFF,TGCAGCGTGTATCAGACGAACACTGAAGCTTTCTTT
TRBJ1-1,NA,TRBD1,TRBV4-1,CASSQEAGGGWNTEAFF,TGCGCCAGCAGCCAAGAGGCAGGGGGCGGTTGGAACACTGAAGCTTTCTTT
TRBJ2-7,NA,NA,TRBV27,CASSSLSGEYEQYF,TGTGCCAGCAGTAGCTTATCGGGGGAATACGAGCAGTACTTC
TRBJ2-7,NA,NA,TRBV9,CASSVEDNPVYEQYF,TGTGCCAGCAGCGTAGAGGACAATCCAGTCTACGAGCAGTACTTC
TRBJ2-3,NA,NA,TRBV7-9,CASSSRGPGLSADTQYF,TGTGCCAGCAGCTCCAGAGGCCCGGGATTATCTGCAGATACGCAGTATTTT
TRBJ1-5,NA,TRBD1,TRBV27,CASSEQGIGNQPQHF,TGTGCCAGCAGCGAACAGGGGATTGGCAATCAGCCCCAGCATTTT
TRBJ2-7,NA,NA,TRBV5-5,CATSLERGGRYEQYF,TGTGCCACCTCCCTGGAGAGGGGAGGACGGTACGAGCAGTACTTC
TRBJ2-3,NA,TRBD2,TRBV10-2,CASSEVIAGADTQYF,TGCGCCAGCAGTGAGGTAATAGCGGGAGCAGATACGCAGTATTTT
TRBJ2-3,NA,TRBD1,TRBV11-2,CASSTPYRTGETDTQYF,TGTGCCAGCAGCACGCCTTACCGGACAGGGGAAACAGATACGCAGTATTTT
TRBJ2-7,once,TRBD2,TRBV7-9,CASSLGTSGDYEQYF,TGTGCCAGCAGCCTGGGGACTAGCGGTGACTACGAGCAGTACTTC
TRBJ2-5,many,TRBD2,TRBV4-3,CASSQDPSGTGKTQYF,TGCGCCAGCAGCCAAGACCCGAGCGGGACCGGGAAGACCCAGTACTTC
TRBJ2-7,few,NA,TRBV27,CASSPLGQRSYEQYF,TGTGCCAGCAGTCCCTTAGGACAGCGCTCCTACGAGCAGTACTTC
TRBJ2-7,NA,NA,TRBV5-8,CASSLDLARVDEQYF,TGTGCCAGCAGCTTGGACTTAGCGAGGGTGGACGAGCAGTACTTC
TRBJ2-5,NA,TRBD2,TRBV6-1,CASSATSGRAFQETQYF,TGTGCCAGCAGTGCTACTAGCGGGAGGGCCTTCCAGGAGACCCAGTACTTC